This section outlines one TCR beta chain sequence together with its context. The sample is drawn from a study of radiation and T cells in renal cell carcinoma. V was shortened by 1 base and J by 7 bases, with 13 bases between the two germline ends. Germline values: CDR1 MNHNS, CDR2 SASEGT. The CDR3 extends over 14 amino acids. Repertoires were generated with immunoSEQ multiplex PCR, while TCRdb's copy carries only in-frame clones and drops some. The sample lists about 83,000 clones; around four fifths were seen once. Time point specified: blood 4 weeks post-SBRT, at nephrectomy. The treatment denotes: 15 Gy SBRT to primary tumor, nephrectomy 4 weeks later. Nephrectomy followed 15 Gy stereotactic body radiation by 4 weeks.

The clonotype was recovered from an older woman with renal cell carcinoma. This chain links TRBV6-1 with TRBJ1-1, with TRBD1 as a possible D gene (6 bases). The sequencing used blood, collected from a patient whose treatment included radiotherapy and nephrectomy. This chain's CDR3 is CASSEDQGRGEAFF. CDR3 DNA sequence: TGTGCCAGCAGTGAAGATCAGGGGAGAGGTGAAGCTTTCTTT.